The 17 T cell receptor beta chains given below trace back to one sample, sequenced in a study of blood T cell repertoires in COVID-19. Using immunoSEQ multiplex PCR, the repertoire was profiled, and TCRdb retains in-frame clones only, with some absent. The data hold about 250,000 clones, with about nine tenths observed a single time. The sequenced sample consisted of peripheral blood. The source of these receptors is a young woman with active or convalescent COVID-19.

This chain joins TRBV21-1 and TRBJ2-1; TRBD1 is the table's D call and was not checked against the DNA. TRBV21-1 is a pseudogene. The CDR3 runs 21 residues. The CDR3 bases are TGTGCCAGCAGCAAAGGGTGCGGAGGTTCGGGGAACAGGGGCGAGAGCGATGAGCAGTTCTTC. It encodes CASSKGCGGSGNRGESDEQFF.

The chain links TRBV11-2 to TRBJ2-3, with unresolved D. Per the germline V gene, CDR1 is SGHAT and CDR2 is FQNNGV. The CDR3 has 14 amino acids. Trimming cost V 0 bases and J 6 bases, with 10 bases left between them. CDR3 bases: TGTGCCAGCAGCTTAGAAGTGCACTCGGATACGCAGTATTTT. It specifies CASSLEVHSDTQYF.

The chain has TRBV29-1 and TRBJ1-2; perhaps TRBD1 as D (5 bases). Trimming took off 3 bases at V and 5 bases at J, with 10 bases between the two ends. The CDR3 extends over 12 amino acids. CDR1 SQVTM and CDR2 ANQGSEA come from the germline V gene. The CDR3 nucleotides are TGCAGCGTTGATGGCAGGGCATATGGCTACACCTTC. This translates into CSVDGRAYGYTF.

The V and J genes are TRBV15 and TRBJ2-1; no firm D call. The V and J ends lost 0 bases and 6 bases respectively, with 12 bases between them. This CDR3 spans 15 amino acids. Per the germline V gene, CDR1 is LNHNV and CDR2 is YYDKDF (reference sequence). The CDR3 is CATSREVSALNEQFF. CDR3 coding DNA: TGTGCCACCAGCAGAGAGGTCAGCGCCCTCAATGAGCAGTTCTTC.

The chain joins TRBV10-3 to TRBJ1-2, with D maybe TRBD1 (6 bases). Germline V gene lookup returns CDR1 ENHRY and CDR2 SYGVKD. The CDR3 is 15 residues long. V was pared by 8 bases and J by 6 bases, with 22 bases between. The CDR3 spells CAIGGGATSFDGYTF. The DNA for the CDR3 is TGTGCCATCGGCGGGGGGGCGACCTCCTTCGATGGCTACACCTTC.

The chain links TRBV9 to TRBJ2-1, with 13 bases matching TRBD2. The germline CDR1 and CDR2 sequences are SGDLS and YYNGEE. J lost 6 bases, V lost 4 bases, and 4 bases had no gene match. CDR3 length equals 15 residues. The CDR3 here is CASSPTSGGANEQFF. CDR3 DNA: TGTGCCAGCAGCCCTACTAGCGGGGGGGCCAATGAGCAGTTCTTC.

The CDR3 loop is CASSPPRSHNAADTQYF. CDR3 nucleotides: TGTGCCAGCAGTCCCCCACGGTCCCATAACGCCGCAGATACGCAGTATTTT. The chain combines TRBV6-6 with TRBJ2-3, with D hard to call. Between the trimmed V and J ends, which lost 5 bases and 4 bases, there was a span of 22 bases. The germline gives CDR1 MNHNY, CDR2 SVGAGI (reference sequence). The CDR3 is 17 amino acids.

The chain carries TRBV5-5 and TRBJ2-2; D unresolved. V was clipped by 1 base and J by 7 bases, with 8 bases between them. The CDR3 runs to 13 residues. Looked up from germline, CDR1 is SGHKS and CDR2 is YYEKEE (reference sequence). CDR3 nucleotides: TGTGCCAGCAGCTTGTCATCAGGCGGGGAGCTGTTTTTT. It is translated as CASSLSSGGELFF.

The chain combines TRBV28 with TRBJ2-6; TRBD1 is a possible D gene (6 bases). Germline assignment: CDR1 MDHEN and CDR2 SYDVKM. The CDR3 totals 15 residues. Trimming stripped 5 bases from V and 4 bases from J, with 12 bases between. The CDR3 sequence: CASSPDRRGANVLTF. As DNA, the CDR3 is TGTGCCAGCAGTCCAGACAGGCGGGGGGCCAACGTCCTGACTTTC.

The chain is built from TRBV11-1 and TRBJ2-2; 10 bases are a match to TRBD2. The CDR3 contains 16 residues. Trimming removed 2 bases from V and 3 bases from J; junction bases left unmatched: 3. Germline V gives CDR1 SGHAT, CDR2 FQDESV (reference sequence). The CDR3 is CASSLKLAGYTGELFF. The CDR3 bases are TGTGCCAGCAGCTTAAAACTAGCGGGGTACACCGGGGAGCTGTTTTTT.

This chain joins TRBV19 and TRBJ1-2, with 7 nucleotides matching TRBD1. The length of the CDR3 is 17 residues. V shed 6 bases and J 3 bases; nucleotides not matched to a gene: 16. Germline V gene data show CDR1 as LNHDA and CDR2 as SQIVND (reference sequence). CDR3 region: CASSHGTAGYSYYGYTF. The CDR3 region has the DNA TGTGCCAGTAGCCATGGGACAGCCGGATATTCCTACTATGGCTACACCTTC.

The gene calls are TRBV28 and TRBJ1-1; perhaps TRBD1 as D (5 bases). Trimming removed 3 bases from V and 6 bases from J, with 14 bases in between. CDR3 length: 14 residues. The V gene's germline CDR1 is MDHEN and CDR2 SYDVKM. Here the CDR3 DNA reads TGTGCCAGCAGTTTCCCGACAGCCCCTTCTGAAGCTTTCTTT. Protein product: CASSFPTAPSEAFF. The full variable domain, in which reference TRBV28 and TRBJ1-1 provide the parts outside the CDR3, is DVKVTQSSRYLVKRTGEKVFLECVQDMDHENMFWYRQDPGLGLRLIYFSYDVKMKEKGDIPEGYSVSREKKERFSLILESASTNQTSMYLCASSFPTAPSEAFFGQGTRLTVV.

The chain joins TRBV6-5 to TRBJ2-1; D unclear. Per the germline V gene, CDR1 is MNHEY and CDR2 is SVGAGI. Deletions cut 6 bases from V and 1 base from J, with 13 bases between. This CDR3 has 15 amino acids. CDR3 amino acids: CASRPGSDSYNEQFF. CDR3 coding DNA: TGTGCCAGCAGACCCGGGTCGGATTCCTACAATGAGCAGTTCTTC.

The V and J genes are TRBV7-3 and TRBJ2-3, with TRBD1 matching over 8 bases. The ends lost 1 base at V and 3 bases at J; junction bases unmatched: 3. This CDR3 has 15 amino acids. Germline lookup yields CDR1 SGHTA and CDR2 FQGTGA. The chain's CDR3 is CASSLRGQDTDTQYF. In nucleotides, the CDR3 is TGTGCCAGCAGCTTAAGGGGACAGGATACAGATACGCAGTATTTT.

V and J are TRBV24-1 and TRBJ2-1, with 8 positions matching TRBD1. CDR3 length: 16 residues. Germline loops: CDR1 KGHDR, CDR2 SFDVKD. The V gene end was trimmed by 3 bases and the J gene end by 8 bases; junction bases not matched to a gene: 11. The CDR3 loop reads CATSDARTGTKDEQFF. The CDR3 coding sequence is TGTGCCACCAGTGATGCTCGGACAGGGACCAAGGATGAGCAGTTCTTC.

The V call is TRBV10-1, the J call TRBJ1-2; D is unclear. Germline V gene lookup returns CDR1 WNHNN and CDR2 SYGVQD (reference sequence). V lost 5 bases to trimming and J lost 4 bases, with 11 bases between them. The CDR3 runs to 13 residues. CDR3 amino acids: CASSSSGSYGYTF. In nucleotides, the CDR3 is TGCGCCAGCAGTTCCTCGGGGTCCTATGGCTACACCTTC.

This clone has more than one count but fewer than ten. The genes are TRBV14 and TRBJ1-1, with a weak D call TRBD1 (6 bases). Per germline, CDR1 SGHDN and CDR2 FVKESK. This CDR3 has 13 amino acids. V was shortened by 2 bases and J by 13 bases, with 17 bases between the two germline ends. The CDR3 DNA reads as TGTGCCAGCAGCCAACGGACAGACAATTCACGTTTCTTT. The encoded protein is CASSQRTDNSRFF.